This TCR beta chain was sequenced during a study of patients and donors after allogeneic stem cell transplantation. Each CDR3 protein is one row after TCRdb ran MiXCR on the RT-PCR reads. The sample has about 960,000 distinct CDR3 sequences, around 17% seen once. About this clonotype: Lacking the conserved final phenylalanine or tryptophan, this CDR3 likely reflects a read error.

The sample consisted of blood, either unsorted or a sorted T cell fraction (not recorded which). The clonotype comes from a human donor who was either an allogeneic HSCT recipient or a stem cell or donor lymphocyte infusion donor (not recorded which). It is not recorded whose cells these are; they may come from a transplant donor.

The CDR3 nucleotides read TGCGCCAGCAGCCGGAACGGGGGGGCTAGCACAGATACGCAGTATTGT. Translating gives CASSRNGGASTDTQYC. This chain connects TRBV4-3 to TRBJ2-3, with 8 bases fitting TRBD2. Per germline, CDR1 LGHNA and CDR2 YSLEER. Losses at the gene ends were 4 bases for V and 0 bases for J; bases not matched to a gene: 6. This CDR3 is 16 amino acids long.